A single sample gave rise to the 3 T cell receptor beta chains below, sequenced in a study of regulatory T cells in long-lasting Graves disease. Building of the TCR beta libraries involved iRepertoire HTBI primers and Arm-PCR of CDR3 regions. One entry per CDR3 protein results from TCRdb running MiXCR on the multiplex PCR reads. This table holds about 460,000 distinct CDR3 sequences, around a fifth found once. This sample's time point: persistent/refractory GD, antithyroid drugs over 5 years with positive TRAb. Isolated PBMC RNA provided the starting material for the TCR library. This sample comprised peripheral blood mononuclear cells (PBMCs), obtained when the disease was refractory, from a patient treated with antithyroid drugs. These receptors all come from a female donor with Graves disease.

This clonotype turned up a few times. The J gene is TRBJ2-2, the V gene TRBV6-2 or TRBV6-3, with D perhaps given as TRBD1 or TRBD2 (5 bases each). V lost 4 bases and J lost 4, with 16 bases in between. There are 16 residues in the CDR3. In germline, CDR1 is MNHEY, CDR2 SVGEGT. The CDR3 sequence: CASSLIPGTFTGELFF. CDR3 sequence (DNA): TGTGCCAGCAGTTTAATCCCCGGGACCTTCACCGGGGAGCTGTTTTTT.

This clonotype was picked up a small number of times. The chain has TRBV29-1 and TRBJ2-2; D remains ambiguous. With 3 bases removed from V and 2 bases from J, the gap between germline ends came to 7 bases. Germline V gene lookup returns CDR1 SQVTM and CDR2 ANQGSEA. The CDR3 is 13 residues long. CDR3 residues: CSVEVLNTGELFF. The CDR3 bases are TGCAGCGTTGAGGTCTTAAACACCGGGGAGCTGTTTTTT.

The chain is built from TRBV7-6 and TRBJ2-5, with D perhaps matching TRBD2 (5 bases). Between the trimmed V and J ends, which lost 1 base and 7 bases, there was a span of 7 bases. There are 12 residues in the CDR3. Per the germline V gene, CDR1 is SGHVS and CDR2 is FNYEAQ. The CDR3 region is CASSLGGVTQYF. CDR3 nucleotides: TGTGCCAGCAGCTTAGGGGGAGTGACCCAGTACTTC.